Listed below are T cell receptor beta chains from one sample, sequenced in a study of cytomegalovirus exposure and HLA in healthy donors. This table comes from immunoSEQ multiplex PCR, and its TCRdb copy is limited to in-frame clones, with some not included. The table records more than 110,000 clones, approximately 79% of them present only once. The sample was PBMCs. The origin of the receptors is a woman in her forties or fifties in good health and CMV-seropositive. The CDR3 runs from the conserved cysteine through the conserved F or W. Clone size is not always given. Where it is, it says once, few, many or a class for expanded clones.

v_call,j_call,clone_size,cdr3_aa
TRBV5-4,TRBJ1-1,few,CASSLGQGVGNTEAFF
TRBV5-1,TRBJ1-2,few,CASSLDGTVAAGYTF
TRBV6-1,TRBJ1-2,.,CASSQTGLNYGYTF
TRBV5-1,TRBJ1-3,.,CASSLAGQGANTIYF
TRBV14,TRBJ2-1,.,CASSQGTGTSGGRYYNEQFF
TRBV5-8,TRBJ2-7,.,CASSSSGTGFTEQYF
TRBV7-9,TRBJ2-7,.,CASSKTGGGPYEQYF
TRBV28,TRBJ2-7,.,CASSPPRGEEEYEQYF
TRBV7-3,TRBJ1-1,.,CASSSGRTGFTEAFF
TRBV7-7,TRBJ2-2,.,CASSPDRGDTGELFF
TRBV15,TRBJ1-3,once,CATSTGSSGNTIYF
TRBV11-2,TRBJ1-4,once,CASSWSPTSNEKRLFF
TRBV5-1,TRBJ1-3,few,CASSLVPGSGNTIYF
TRBV7-9,TRBJ2-7,.,CASSLPGKTITYEQYF
TRBV7-6,TRBJ2-7,once,CASSLTATPSYEQYF
TRBV5-4,TRBJ2-2,.,CASSTNRVGTGELFF
TRBV5-1,TRBJ2-2,.,CASRSIPGSATGELFF
TRBV25-1,TRBJ1-2,.,CASSASTGVYGYTF
TRBV5-1,TRBJ1-3,.,CASSLGGPSSGNTIYF
TRBV5-1,TRBJ1-2,.,CASSSLVAGEGRGYTF
TRBV5-6,TRBJ2-5,.,CASSLEGTGVLETQYF
TRBV4-2,TRBJ1-2,.,CASSHNGQDNYGYTF
TRBV11-1,TRBJ2-3,.,CASSPRTGVSDTQYF
TRBV11-2,TRBJ2-2,.,CASRDITERRAGELFF
TRBV7-9,TRBJ2-5,once,CASSPQGVQETQYF
TRBV30,TRBJ1-4,.,CAWSVGQGVIGDEKLFF
TRBV27,TRBJ1-5,.,CASSSGTGADQPQHF
TRBV2,TRBJ2-7,.,CASSEEGTGERQYF
TRBV6-6,TRBJ1-2,once,CASSYQGQGYGYTF
TRBV5-1,TRBJ2-2,once,CASSLSVGVGTGELFF
TRBV5-1,TRBJ2-3,.,CASSLTGRTQYF
TRBV6-1,TRBJ2-7,few,CASGAGDRSYEQYF
TRBV4-3,TRBJ2-3,.,CASSQDRETGLVDTQYF
TRBV16,TRBJ2-1,.,CASSQTYGGPNNEQFF
TRBV28,TRBJ1-1,.,CASSKKPDSEAFF
TRBV6-4,TRBJ2-1,.,CASSDSTGFYNEQFF
TRBV19,TRBJ1-5,.,CASSSDRRNQPQHF
TRBV5-1,TRBJ2-7,.,CASSTHGGAREQYF
TRBV5-1,TRBJ1-1,.,CASSSIIGGLGNTEAFF
TRBV5-1,TRBJ2-7,few,CASSLGLGAFYEQYF
TRBV5-1,TRBJ2-1,.,CASSSPSGDLSEQFF
TRBV6-5,TRBJ1-5,.,CASSSGRSPNQPQHF
TRBV6-1,TRBJ2-7,.,CASAAGMGYEQYF
TRBV5-4,TRBJ2-7,.,CASSAKTAGHYEQYF
TRBV11-1,TRBJ1-6,.,CASSSRDPRSSPLHF
TRBV25-1,TRBJ1-1,.,CASSEPTGGTSSGTEAFF
TRBV19,TRBJ1-1,.,CASSRGGVTEAFF
TRBV25-1,TRBJ1-6,.,CASSETTGSSPLHF
TRBV13,TRBJ1-6,.,CASSLGPVNSPLHF
TRBV7-9,TRBJ2-3,.,CASSLSTGSTDTQYF
TRBV5-1,TRBJ2-2,few,CASSFPDTGELFF
TRBV28,TRBJ2-7,once,CASSLTGFSYEQYF
TRBV15,TRBJ2-7,.,CATMKGLAGPYEQYF
TRBV18,TRBJ1-3,once,CASSPSGRQSGNTIYF
TRBV5-1,TRBJ1-1,few,CASSLFGDGNTEAFF
TRBV28,TRBJ1-2,once,CATESRQGDGYTF
TRBV19,TRBJ2-1,few,CASSIGLLATNEQFF
TRBV9,TRBJ2-7,.,CASSGGTGIYEQYF
TRBV29-1,TRBJ1-2,.,CSVLGQGEGGYTF